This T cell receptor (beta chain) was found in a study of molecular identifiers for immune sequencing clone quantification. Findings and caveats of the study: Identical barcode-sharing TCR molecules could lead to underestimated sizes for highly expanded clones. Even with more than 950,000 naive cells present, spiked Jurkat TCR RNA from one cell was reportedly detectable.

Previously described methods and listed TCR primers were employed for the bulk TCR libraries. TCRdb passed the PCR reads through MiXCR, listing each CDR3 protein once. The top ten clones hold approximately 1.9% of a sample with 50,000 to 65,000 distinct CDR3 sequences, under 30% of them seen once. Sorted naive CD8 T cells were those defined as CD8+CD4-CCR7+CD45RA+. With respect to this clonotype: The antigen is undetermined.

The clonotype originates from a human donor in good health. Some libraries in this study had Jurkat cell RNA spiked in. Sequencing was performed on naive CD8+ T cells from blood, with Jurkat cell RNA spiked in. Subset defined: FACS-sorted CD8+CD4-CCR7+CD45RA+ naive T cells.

The CDR3 loop reads CASSYSRASGGDTQYF. The CDR3 DNA reads TGTGCCAGCAGCTATTCCCGGGCGAGCGGGGGAGATACGCAGTATTTT. The J gene is TRBJ2-3, the V gene TRBV7-6; 8 bases fit TRBD2. This CDR3 comprises 16 residues. The junction had 11 bases not matched to a gene; V was cut back by 4 bases and J by 5 bases. The germline CDR1 and CDR2 sequences are SGHVS and FNYEAQ. Complete variable domain (other parts from reference TRBV7-6 and TRBJ2-3): GAGVSQSPRYKVTKRGQDVALRCDPISGHVSLYWYRQALGQGPEFLTYFNYEAQQDKSGLPNDRFSAERPEGSISTLTIQRTEQRDSAMYRCASSYSRASGGDTQYFGPGTRLTVL.